Following are 14 T cell receptor beta chains from one sample sequenced in a study of cytomegalovirus exposure and HLA in healthy donors. 60 Vbeta and 13 Jbeta primers were used in PCR. The method was immunoSEQ multiplex PCR; TCRdb's version includes in-frame clones alone and lacks a portion of them. This repertoire shows over 150,000 clones, 80% found once; its top ten account for 1%. The sample was PBMCs. The receptors come from a woman aged 50 to 65 in good health and CMV-seropositive.

This clone was seen just once. The CDR3: CASSLSGAGQTQHF. In nucleotides, the CDR3 is TGTGCCAGCAGCTTATCTGGTGCAGGGCAGACCCAGCATTTT. The rearrangement joins TRBV7-9 to TRBJ1-5; a weak D match, TRBD1 (5 bases). Germline V gene data show CDR1 as SEHNR and CDR2 as FQNEAQ (reference sequence). V lost 2 bases and J lost 11, with 16 bases in between. This CDR3 spans 14 amino acids.

About this clone: At the DNA level, this CDR3 is encoded by other sequences in the same sample as well. This rearrangement joins TRBV5-1 to TRBJ1-2, with 8 bases lining up with TRBD1. This CDR3 has 14 amino acids. The trim removed 4 bases at V and 4 bases at J, leaving 6 bases unmatched. Germline V gene data show CDR1 as SGHRS and CDR2 as YFSETQ. This chain's CDR3 is CASSPGTGGYGYTF. DNA for the CDR3: TGCGCCAGCAGCCCAGGGACAGGAGGCTATGGCTACACCTTC.

The J gene is TRBJ1-1, the V gene TRBV18, with D hard to call. Trimming pared 8 bases from V and 4 bases from J, leaving 8 bases between. The germline gives CDR1 KGHSH, CDR2 LQKENI. The CDR3 sequence is 11 residues long. The CDR3 here is CASPVATEAFF. In nucleotides, the CDR3 is TGTGCCAGCCCAGTTGCCACTGAAGCTTTCTTT.

The chain combines TRBV29-1 with TRBJ2-7, with unresolved D. Germline CDR1 is SQVTM and CDR2 is ANQGSEA. This CDR3 is 13 amino acids long. V shed 2 bases and J shed 3 bases, with 11 bases lying between them. This chain's CDR3 is CSVEFKTGYEQYF. The CDR3 bases are TGCAGCGTTGAATTTAAGACGGGCTACGAGCAGTACTTC.

The CDR3: CASSLLAHLKNTEAFF. The CDR3, as DNA: TGTGCCAGCAGCTTGTTGGCCCATCTTAAGAACACTGAAGCTTTCTTT. The chain couples TRBV5-8 to TRBJ1-1; D not certain. CDR1 and CDR2 (germline): SGHTS, YDEGEE. The CDR3 is made up of 16 amino acids. Deletions cut 1 base from V and 1 base from J, with 14 bases between.

V and J are TRBV7-8 and TRBJ1-2, with 8 bases aligning to TRBD1. From germline, CDR1 is SGHVS and CDR2 FQNEAQ. The CDR3 consists of 15 residues. J lost 2 bases, V lost 6 bases, and 8 bases had no gene match. CDR3 DNA sequence: TGTGCCAGCAGTGGACAGGGCCGTTTCAACTATGGCTACACCTTC. Its translation: CASSGQGRFNYGYTF.

This sequence joins TRBV6-6 and TRBJ2-5; D call uncertain. The DNA matches TRBJ2-7 better at its end, which makes the J call doubtful. CDR1 MNHNY and CDR2 SVGAGI come from the germline V gene (reference sequence). This CDR3 region has 16 residues. CDR3 sequence reads: CASSYIHSAEPYEQYF. CDR3 bases: TGTGCCAGCAGTTACATACACAGTGCCGAACCCTACGAGCAGTACTTC.

V is TRBV7-3 and J is TRBJ2-1, with D maybe TRBD2 (6 bases). The germline V and J ends were trimmed by 3 bases and 6 bases, with 6 bases remaining between them. The CDR3 length is 12 residues. Germline CDR1 reads SGHTA; CDR2 reads FQGTGA. This CDR3 is CASSLRGNEQFF. CDR3 nucleotides: TGTGCCAGCAGCTTGCGGGGCAATGAGCAGTTCTTC.

This clone was recorded once. The chain recombines TRBV7-3 with TRBJ2-1; D is ambiguous. CDR3 length: 13 residues. Per germline, CDR1 SGHTA and CDR2 FQGTGA. V lost 1 base to trimming and J lost 5 bases, with 6 bases between them. CDR3 nucleotides: TGTGCCAGCAGCTTAAACACCGACAATGAGCAGTTCTTC. It yields the protein CASSLNTDNEQFF.

This sequence joins TRBV27 and TRBJ2-3; 8 bases are shared with TRBD1. CDR3 size: 15 residues. With 6 bases clipped from V and 5 bases from J, the junction kept 10 bases outside the gene matches. Germline-derived CDR1 and CDR2 are MNHEY and SMNVEV (reference sequence). The CDR3 loop reads CASRLNRGMQDTQYF. CDR3 nucleotides: TGTGCCAGCAGACTTAACAGGGGGATGCAAGATACGCAGTATTTT.

This clone was counted a few times. The rearrangement uses TRBV9 and TRBJ2-5; 7 bases match TRBD2. The CDR3 length is 16 residues. Germline V gene lookup returns CDR1 SGDLS and CDR2 YYNGEE. Unmatched junction bases numbered 14, after V lost 0 bases and J lost 9 bases. Written as DNA, the CDR3 is TGTGCCAGCAGCGTAGAAGGCGGGAGACTAGGAGGGGCCCAGTACTTC. It specifies CASSVEGGRLGGAQYF. Together with reference TRBV9 and TRBJ2-5, the CDR3 gives the full variable domain: DSGVTQTPKHLITATGQRVTLRCSPRSGDLSVYWYQQSLDQGLQFLIQYYNGEERAKGNILERFSAQQFPDLHSELNLSSLELGDSALYFCASSVEGGRLGGAQYFGPGTRLLVL.

The chain uses TRBV9 and TRBJ2-7; 12 bases agree with TRBD2. With V trimmed by 4 bases and J by 5 bases, 7 bases remained unmatched. Germline V lookup: CDR1 SGDLS, CDR2 YYNGEE. The CDR3 extends over 15 amino acids. The CDR3 is CASSRLAGGQNEQYF. The CDR3, as DNA: TGTGCCAGCAGCCGTCTAGCGGGAGGGCAAAACGAGCAGTACTTC.

The CDR3 spells CASTAGTGRPEQYF. The CDR3 bases are TGTGCCAGTACTGCCGGGACAGGGCGGCCCGAGCAGTACTTC. This sequence joins TRBV19 and TRBJ2-7; 9 positions match TRBD1. The CDR3 length is 14 residues. V gave up 7 bases and J gave up 6 bases; unmatched junction bases: 10. Germline V gene lookup returns CDR1 LNHDA and CDR2 SQIVND (reference sequence).

The rearrangement uses TRBV20-1 and TRBJ2-5; no definite D call. Trimming stripped 3 bases from V and 14 bases from J, with 10 bases between. The CDR3 extends over 9 amino acids. Germline V CDR1 and CDR2: DFQATT, SNEGSKA (reference sequence). The CDR3, as DNA: TGCAGTGCTAGGACATCTTCTTACTTC. Its protein is CSARTSSYF.